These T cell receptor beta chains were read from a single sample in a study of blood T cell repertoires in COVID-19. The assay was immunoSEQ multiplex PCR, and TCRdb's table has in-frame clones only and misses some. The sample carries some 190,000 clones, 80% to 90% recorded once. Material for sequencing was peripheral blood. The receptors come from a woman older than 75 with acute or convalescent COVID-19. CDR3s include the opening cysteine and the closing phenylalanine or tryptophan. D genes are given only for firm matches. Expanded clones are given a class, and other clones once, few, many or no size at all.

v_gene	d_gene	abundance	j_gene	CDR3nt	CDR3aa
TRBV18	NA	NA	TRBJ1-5	TGTGCCAGCTCACCATGGAGTGGCAATCAGCCCCAGCATTTT	CASSPWSGNQPQHF
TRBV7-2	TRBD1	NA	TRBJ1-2	TGTGCCAGCAGCTTGTCGACAGGGGGCGCGTACTATGGCTACACCTTC	CASSLSTGGAYYGYTF
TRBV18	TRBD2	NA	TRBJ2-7	TGTGCCAGCTCAACGCAAGCGGGAGGGACCTACGAGCAGTACTTC	CASSTQAGGTYEQYF
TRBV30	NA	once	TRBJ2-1	TGTGCCTGGAGAGCGGGTACTACCTACAATGAGCAGTTCTTC	CAWRAGTTYNEQFF
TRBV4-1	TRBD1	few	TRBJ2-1	TGCGCCAGCAGCCAAGTTACAGGGGACTACAATGAGCAGTTCTTC	CASSQVTGDYNEQFF
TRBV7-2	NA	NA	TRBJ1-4	TGTGCCAGCAGCTTAATTGGCCCCCCGGGTGAAAAACTGTTTTTT	CASSLIGPPGEKLFF
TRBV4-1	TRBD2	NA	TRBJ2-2	TGCGCCAGCAGCCACGCTGGAGGCAGCGGGGCCACCGGGGAGCTGTTTTTT	CASSHAGGSGATGELFF
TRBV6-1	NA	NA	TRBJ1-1	TGTGCCAGCAGTGATCGACAAGTGCTTGAAGCTTTCTTT	CASSDRQVLEAFF
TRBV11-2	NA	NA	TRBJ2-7	TGTGCCAGCAGCTCCCCAAGGGTTGCGGGGGCCCTTTTGGCCTACGAGCAGTACTTC	CASSSPRVAGALLAYEQYF
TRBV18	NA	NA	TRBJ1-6	TGTGCCAGCTCACCGGCATGGCAGTATAATTCACCCCTCCACTTT	CASSPAWQYNSPLHF
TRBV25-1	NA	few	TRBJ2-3	TGTGCCAGCAGTGATTATGCAGATACGCAGTATTTT	CASSDYADTQYF
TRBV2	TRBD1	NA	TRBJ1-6	TGTGCCAGCAGTGACTCCCTCGGGCCGGGACAGAATTCACCCCTCCACTTT	CASSDSLGPGQNSPLHF
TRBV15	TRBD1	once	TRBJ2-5	TGTGCCACCAGCAGAAGGACAGGGGGCTGGGAGACCCAGTACTTC	CATSRRTGGWETQYF
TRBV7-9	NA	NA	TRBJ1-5	TGTGCCAGCAGCTCAGAACAGGGTGGAAGCAATCAGCCCCAGCATTTT	CASSSEQGGSNQPQHF
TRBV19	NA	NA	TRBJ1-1	TGTGCCAGTAGTATTGTATTTGGCGGGATAGGAGGCACTGAAGCTTTCTTT	CASSIVFGGIGGTEAFF
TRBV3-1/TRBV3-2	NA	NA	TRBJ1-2	TGTGCCAGCAGCCAAGATCTCGCCAGGGCCCTTAACTATGGCTACACCTTC	CASSQDLARALNYGYTF
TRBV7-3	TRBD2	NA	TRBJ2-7	TGTGCCAGCAGCTTAGAACTAGCGGGGTCCTACGAGCAGTACTTC	CASSLELAGSYEQYF
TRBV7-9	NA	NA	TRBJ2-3	TGTGCCATAGAGAACGGGAGAAGCACAGATACGCAGTATTTT	CAIENGRSTDTQYF
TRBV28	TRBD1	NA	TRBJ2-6	TGTGCCAGCAGCTCGGTCCAGGGGGCGGGAGGGGCCAACGTCCTGACTTTC	CASSSVQGAGGANVLTF
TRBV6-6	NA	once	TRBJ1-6	TGTGCCAGCAGTTCCCAGGGACAACTCTATTCACCCCTCCACTTT	CASSSQGQLYSPLHF
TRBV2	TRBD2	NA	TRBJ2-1	TGTGCCAGCAGCTCCCGGCTAGCGGGTTCCTACAATGAGCAGTTCTTC	CASSSRLAGSYNEQFF
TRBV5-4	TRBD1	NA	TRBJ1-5	TGTGCCAGCAGCTTGACTTACCTCAACAGGGGCGATCAGCCCCAGCATTTT	CASSLTYLNRGDQPQHF
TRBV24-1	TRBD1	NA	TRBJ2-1	TGTGCCACCAGTCGCCTAGATTCCGGGACAGGGGCCTACAATGAGCAGTTCTTC	CATSRLDSGTGAYNEQFF
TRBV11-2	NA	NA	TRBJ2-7	TGTGCCAGCAGCTTAAGTCTGATCGGGCAGTACTTC	CASSLSLIGQYF
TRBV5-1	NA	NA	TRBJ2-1	TGCGCCAGCAGCTTGGAAAGGGGAAATGAGCAGTTCTTC	CASSLERGNEQFF
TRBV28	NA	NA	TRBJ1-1	TGTGCCAGCAGTTTCCGGGCAGGGTCTGCCATGAACACTGAAGCTTTCTTT	CASSFRAGSAMNTEAFF
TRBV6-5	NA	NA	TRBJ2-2	TGTGCCAGCAGTTCGGGATATTCCGCCGGGGAGCTGTTTTTT	CASSSGYSAGELFF
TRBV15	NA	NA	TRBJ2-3	TGTGCCACCAGCTTACGACTCGTTTCCACAGATACGCAGTATTTT	CATSLRLVSTDTQYF
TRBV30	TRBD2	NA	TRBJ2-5	TGTGCCTGGGCTAGGACTAGAGAGACCCAGTACTTC	CAWARTRETQYF
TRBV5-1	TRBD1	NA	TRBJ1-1	TGCGCCAGCAGCTTGGAGGGGGCTGGCACTGAAGCTTTCTTT	CASSLEGAGTEAFF
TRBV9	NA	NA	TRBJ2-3	TGTGCCAGCAGCGTAGACTACGCAGATACGCAGTATTTT	CASSVDYADTQYF
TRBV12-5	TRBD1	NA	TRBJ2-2	TGTGCTAGTGGACCCGACAGGGGATCGTACACCGGGGAGCTGTTTTTT	CASGPDRGSYTGELFF
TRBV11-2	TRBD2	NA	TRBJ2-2	TGTGCCAGCAGCAATAGACTGACTAGCGGGATGATTTTCATCGGGGAGCTGTTTTTT	CASSNRLTSGMIFIGELFF
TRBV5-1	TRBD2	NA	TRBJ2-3	TGCGCCAGCAGCGGTCCCCGGGCGGGAGGGGGAGATACGCAGTATTTT	CASSGPRAGGGDTQYF
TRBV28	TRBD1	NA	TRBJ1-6	TGTGCCAGCAGTTTAAAGGGACAGCCCTTTTCACCCCTCCACTTT	CASSLKGQPFSPLHF
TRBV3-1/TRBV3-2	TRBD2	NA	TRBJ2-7	TGTGCCAGCAGCTATAACCGGGACAGTCGGACTAGCGGGAGGTACGAGCAGTACTTC	CASSYNRDSRTSGRYEQYF
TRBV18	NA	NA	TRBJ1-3	TGTGCCAGCTCTCAAGGGAGTCCTGGAAACACCATATATTTT	CASSQGSPGNTIYF
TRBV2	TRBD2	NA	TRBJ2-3	TGTGCCAGTTTCGCCCGAAGTAGCGGGAGCCGGGATACGCAGTATTTT	CASFARSSGSRDTQYF
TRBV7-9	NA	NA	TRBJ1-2	TGTGCCAGCAGCACCGAATCTGGGGGGAGAACCTTC	CASSTESGGRTF
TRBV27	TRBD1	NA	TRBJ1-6	TGTGCCAGCAGTTTATTTACGACAGGGCGTTCACCCCTCCACTTT	CASSLFTTGRSPLHF
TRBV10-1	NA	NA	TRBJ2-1	TGCGCCAGCAGTGCCGAGGCGGGCCGGAAACAGTTCTTC	CASSAEAGRKQFF
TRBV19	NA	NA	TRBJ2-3	TGTGCCAGTGGGAGCCGCACAGATACGCAGTATTTT	CASGSRTDTQYF
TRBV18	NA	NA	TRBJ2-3	TGTGCCAGCTCACCCCTCGGGACTCCTGAGGGCCCAGATACGCAGTATTTT	CASSPLGTPEGPDTQYF
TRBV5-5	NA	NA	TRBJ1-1	TGTGCCAGCAGCTTGGGAACAGGGAACACTGAAGCTTTCTTT	CASSLGTGNTEAFF
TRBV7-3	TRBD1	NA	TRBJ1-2	TGTGCCAGCAGCCCCGGACAGGGTAGAGGCTACACCTTC	CASSPGQGRGYTF
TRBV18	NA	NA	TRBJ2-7	TGTGCCAGCTCACCACCGACTACCATCTACGAGCAGTACTTC	CASSPPTTIYEQYF
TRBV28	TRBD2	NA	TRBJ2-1	TGTGCCAGCAGTCCTGCGGGAGTCCTGTCCTACAATGAGCAGTTCTTC	CASSPAGVLSYNEQFF
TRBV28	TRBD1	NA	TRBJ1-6	TGTGCCAGCAGCCTGAGACAGGGTGTTTCACCCCTCCACTTT	CASSLRQGVSPLHF
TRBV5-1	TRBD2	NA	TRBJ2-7	TGCGCCAGCAGCTTGGGAGGACTAGCGGGAGGGCCCAGGATCCAGCAGTACTTC	CASSLGGLAGGPRIQQYF
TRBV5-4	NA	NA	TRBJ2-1	TGTGCCAGCAGCTTGGACGCCAGCTCCTACAATGAGCAGTTCTTC	CASSLDASSYNEQFF
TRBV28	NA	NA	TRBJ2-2	TGTGCCAGCAGTCGCGGAGGGCAAATCTCCGGGGAGCTGTTTTTT	CASSRGGQISGELFF
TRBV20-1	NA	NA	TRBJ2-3	TGCAGTGCTAGTAGCGGCTCCGCCACAGATACGCAGTATTTT	CSASSGSATDTQYF
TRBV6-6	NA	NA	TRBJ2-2	TGTGCCAGCAGCAAACAGGACGCCCGGTTGGGGGAGCTGTTTTTT	CASSKQDARLGELFF
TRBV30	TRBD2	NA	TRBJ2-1	TGTGCCGGAGTAGCGGGAGGGCCCTACAATGAGCAGTTCTTC	CAGVAGGPYNEQFF
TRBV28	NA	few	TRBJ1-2	TGTGCCAGCAGTTTAGTACAGAACTATGGCTACACCTTC	CASSLVQNYGYTF
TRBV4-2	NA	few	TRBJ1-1	TGTGCCAGCAGCCATGAGGGGCCGGGGGTTGAAGCTTTCTTT	CASSHEGPGVEAFF
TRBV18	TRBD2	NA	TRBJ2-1	TGTGCCAGCTCACCACCCGGGACTAGCGCACGAGGGGGTGAGCAGTTCTTC	CASSPPGTSARGGEQFF
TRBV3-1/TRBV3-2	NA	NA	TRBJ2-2	TGTGCCAGCAGCCATTGGACTGACGACTTCACCGGGGAGCTGTTTTTT	CASSHWTDDFTGELFF
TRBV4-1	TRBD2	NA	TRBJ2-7	TGCGCCAGCAGCCAAGGACTAGCCGGTTCCTACGAGCAGTACTTC	CASSQGLAGSYEQYF